The 11 T cell receptor beta chains listed next were all sequenced from one sample in a study of Graves' ophthalmopathy and Graves' hyperthyroidism. Amplification targeted the TCR beta CDR3 regions, with RNA transcripts as the source material. An opening RT-PCR round employed HTBI primers and preceded a second-round multiplex PCR. MiXCR, applied by TCRdb to the multiplex PCR reads, yields one record per CDR3 protein. Of a few hundred thousand distinct CDR3 sequences in the sample, roughly 17% were seen once. The sample was peripheral blood. The receptors shown here come from an adult woman with stable Graves' hyperthyroidism.

This clonotype has a count of ten or more. The chain joins TRBV5-1 to TRBJ1-2; 8 nucleotides match TRBD1. V shed 1 base, J shed 7 bases, and the junction held 9 bases outside the gene matches. Per germline, CDR1 SGHRS and CDR2 YFSETQ. This CDR3 has 15 amino acids. Written as DNA, the CDR3 is TGCGCCAGCAGCTTGCAAGGACAGGGCTTTCGTGGCTACACCTTC. The encoded protein is CASSLQGQGFRGYTF.

The table lists this clonotype with many counts. This sequence joins TRBV6-1 and TRBJ1-2, with TRBD1 identical over 9 bases. The length of the CDR3 is 15 residues. Germline CDR1 is MNHNS and CDR2 is SASEGT. With V trimmed by 6 bases and J by 3 bases, 8 bases remained unmatched. CDR3 loop: CASSQHRTGDYGYTF. CDR3 DNA sequence: TGTGCCAGCAGCCAGCACCGGACAGGGGACTATGGCTACACCTTC.

This clonotype was seen more than once but under ten times. The chain has TRBV25-1 and TRBJ2-4; weak D call: TRBD1 (6 bases). V was pared by 6 bases and J by 0 bases, with 15 bases between. Germline loops: CDR1 MGHDK, CDR2 SYGVNS. This CDR3 is built from 16 residues. The CDR3 reads CASRGARMGAKNIQYF. The CDR3 region has the DNA TGTGCCAGCAGGGGGGCACGAATGGGAGCCAAAAACATTCAGTACTTC.

V usage is TRBV20-1 and J usage is TRBJ2-7; no firm D call. Germline V lookup: CDR1 DFQATT, CDR2 SNEGSKA (reference sequence). The V end lost 0 bases, the J end lost 2 bases, and 14 bases lay between the germline ends. CDR3 length: 15 amino acids. The CDR3 region is CSAREDIPTPYEQYF. In nucleotides, the CDR3 is TGCAGTGCTAGAGAGGATATACCCACCCCCTACGAGCAGTACTTC.

There are many counts of this clonotype. The rearrangement uses TRBV5-1 and TRBJ1-2; 12 nucleotides agree with TRBD1. CDR1 and CDR2 (germline): SGHRS, YFSETQ. CDR3 size: 18 residues. V was clipped by 0 bases and J by 8 bases; unmatched bases: 14. In DNA form, the CDR3 reads TGCGCCAGCAGCTTGGCCGGGACAGGGGGCGAGGGTTCTTTAGGCTACACCTTC. As protein: CASSLAGTGGEGSLGYTF.

This clonotype was recorded at least ten times. The genes are TRBV27 and TRBJ2-7, with TRBD1 matching 8 bases. The CDR3 is 15 residues long. Germline assignment: CDR1 MNHEY and CDR2 SMNVEV (reference sequence). The V gene end was trimmed by 1 base and the J gene end by 7 bases; junction bases not matched to a gene: 9. The CDR3 DNA follows: TGTGCCAGCAGTTTATTGGCAGGGGGCGGTAAGGAGCAGTACTTC. This translates into CASSLLAGGGKEQYF.

This clonotype was seen at least ten times. V is TRBV24-1 and J is TRBJ2-5, with 9 bases matching TRBD1. V shed 9 bases, J shed 5 bases, and the junction held 9 bases outside the gene matches. There are 14 residues in the CDR3. CDR1 is KGHDR, CDR2 SFDVKD, per germline. CDR3 in DNA: TGTGCCACCGGAACAGGGGGCGCTTTGGAGACCCAGTACTTC. Amino acids: CATGTGGALETQYF.

This clonotype has at least ten counts. Because the CDR3 is missing its conserved closing phenylalanine or tryptophan, this is likely a read error. The chain links TRBV27 to TRBJ1-5; TRBD1 matches at 7 bases. CDR3 length: 13 residues. The V segment lost 4 bases and the J segment 6 bases; nucleotides outside the gene matches: 3. Germline CDR1 reads MNHEY; CDR2 reads SMNVEV (reference sequence). The CDR3 reads CASSSPGGQPQHL. As DNA, the CDR3 is TGTGCCAGCAGTTCACCAGGGGGTCAGCCCCAGCATCTT.

This clonotype was counted many times. The rearrangement joins TRBV6-1 to TRBJ2-7, with D possibly TRBD1 on 6 matching bases. Per germline, CDR1 MNHNS and CDR2 SASEGT. The CDR3 spans 15 residues. V lost 5 bases and J 2 bases, leaving 16 bases between the germline ends. CDR3 amino acids: CASSRSRDTAYEQYF. CDR3 in DNA: TGTGCCAGCAGTCGCTCCCGGGACACAGCCTACGAGCAGTACTTC.

This clonotype showed up many times. A single base separates this from a much larger clone, so it may be a read error. This sequence joins TRBV6-1 and TRBJ1-2; a weak D match, TRBD1 (6 bases). V dropped 7 bases and J dropped 5 bases, with 20 bases sitting between them. CDR3 length: 15 residues. The germline V gene encodes CDR1 MNHNS and CDR2 SASEGT. CDR3 nucleotide sequence: TGTGCCAGCAATGGGGCGGCAGGGGATACGTATGGCTACACCTTC. Translation gives CASNGAAGDTYGYTF.

This sequence joins TRBV12-3 or TRBV12-4 and TRBJ1-1, with 7 positions matching TRBD1. The CDR3 extends over 14 amino acids. Trimming at V came to 4 bases and at J to 6 bases, leaving 8 bases not matched to a gene. The CDR3 DNA is TGTGCCAGCAGTTCGCCATACGGGACAGCTGAAGCTTTCTTT. As protein: CASSSPYGTAEAFF.